This T cell receptor (beta chain) was sequenced during a study of blood T cell repertoires in COVID-19 (dated by TCRdb to the early 2020s). A note on the overall study: Samples covering the acute and convalescent phases of COVID-19 were provided by collaborators in the United States, Italy and Spain. The prospective study material was composed of cDNA or gDNA derived from T cells, B-cell-depleted T cells, or PBMCs. Subjects who had been exposed to COVID-19, were actively infected with it, or had recovered from it provided the deeply sampled blood TCRbeta repertoires that made up the dataset. The repertoires were released in a freely available public database meant as a resource for research on the immune response to SARS-CoV-2. Samples came from the ongoing ImmuneRACE study (first 160 participants) plus 1,254 subjects from 6 global collaborators. Nearly every sample came with metadata listing a de-identified subject ID, COVID-19 status, age in years and sex. Where available, HLA class I and class II types were obtained from metadata supplied by the sample provider rather than from assay-based typing.

Samples from volunteer blood donors who had recovered from COVID-19 were contributed by a second Seattle source. The collaborating institutions used their own protocols to collect whole blood in K2EDTA tubes. For TCRbeta analysis, collaborator samples were shipped as frozen whole blood, as isolated PBMCs, or as DNA extracted from either sample type. TCRbeta CDR3 regions were amplified from genomic DNA by means of the immunoSEQ Assay, a bias-controlled multiplex PCR. The authors' analysis ran thus. The number of nucleated cells in each sample was estimated from the amplification of reference gene primers within the assay. Sequence reads were collapsed and filtered to measure the absolute abundance of every unique TCRbeta CDR3 rearrangement. For each sample, productive Simpson clonality was calculated as the square root of Simpson's diversity index across productive rearrangements. Sourced from immuneACCESS, this table was stored by TCRdb with only in-frame sequences that have V and J called. A share of the clones is absent; for the studies checked, an unresolved V gene accounts for under half, and the remainder has no known explanation. The V and J calls and clone size were taken over from that table, and D and trimming were inferred from the DNA. For this sample the table gives roughly 220,000 clones, of which 65% to 85% were detected only once. 3% of the sample is in the top ten clones.

On the study overall, not on this receptor specifically: The amount of clinical and demographic metadata varied by source and participant and was provided uncurated.

Its CDR3 holds 14 amino acids, cysteine through phenylalanine. This entry keeps only the CDR3 DNA: 42 bases, framed from base 1. CDR1 MDHEN and CDR2 SYDVKM are derived from the germline V gene. V and J are truncated by 7 bases and 0 bases respectively, leaving an intervening sequence of 13 bases. Remarks on this clone: Its antigen has not been determined. Qualities for individual bases were not recorded, and no much larger clone is one base off.

The sample consisted of peripheral blood. The TCR originated in a woman in her 30s who had recovered from COVID-19. Here the chain combines TRBV28 and TRBJ2-7; the D gene is perhaps TRBD2, on 6 matching bases. CDR3 sequence: CASIPGTLSYEQYF. The DNA reads TGTGCCAGCATCCCCGGGACTCTCTCCTACGAGCAGTACTTC.